This T cell receptor beta chain was sequenced in a study of blood T cells in healthy people across ages. Total RNA extraction produced at least 6 micrograms (per sample) for the study. This clonotype showed up just once. As yet, its antigen is unknown. A much larger clone differs from this one at a single base, so this may be a read error. Then a second PCR, running roughly 7 to 11 cycles, was carried out with a sample-barcoded 5' primer and a J-beta primer mix. Each cDNA molecule was tagged by a template-switch adaptor with 12 random nucleotides. Via MiXCR, TCRdb re-called the 5' RACE reads, giving one row per CDR3 protein. The sample has 1.5 million to 2 million distinct CDR3 sequences, almost 35% seen once. Broader study findings: PBMC samples, being unsorted, prevented any conclusive comparison of naive and antigen-experienced cells. The study found more naive CD4+ cells and higher diversity in long-lived than aged donors.

From germline, CDR1 is MNHEY and CDR2 SVGEGT. The CDR3 loop spans 13 amino acids. Sequencing used blood. The TCR originated in a woman aged 30 to 39 in good health. The gene calls are TRBV6-2 or TRBV6-3 and TRBJ2-7; D not certain. CDR3 bases: TGTGCCGGCAGTTACGAACGGTACTACGAGCAGTACTTC. Protein: CAGSYERYYEQYF.